The T cell receptor beta chain under discussion was sequenced for a study of blood T cell repertoires in COVID-19. Study overall: Some COVID-19 samples were acute and others convalescent; all came from the United States, Italy and Spain. T cells, B-cell-depleted T cells, or PBMCs provided the cDNA or gDNA that served as material.

Sequencing used immunoSEQ multiplex PCR; TCRdb keeps in-frame clones, though not all of them. The sample records approximately 230,000 clones, 88% being singletons. Germline V lookup: CDR1 MRHNA, CDR2 SNTAGT. The V and J ends lost 3 bases and 4 bases respectively, with 6 bases between them. This CDR3 spans 13 amino acids. The source material was peripheral blood. This sequence originates from a woman younger than 45 with COVID-19, enrolled during active disease. The V gene is TRBV6-4, the J gene TRBJ2-2; D uncertain. Here the CDR3 DNA reads TGTGCCAGCAGTGATACAAGCACCGGGGAGCTGTTTTTT. Translating gives CASSDTSTGELFF.